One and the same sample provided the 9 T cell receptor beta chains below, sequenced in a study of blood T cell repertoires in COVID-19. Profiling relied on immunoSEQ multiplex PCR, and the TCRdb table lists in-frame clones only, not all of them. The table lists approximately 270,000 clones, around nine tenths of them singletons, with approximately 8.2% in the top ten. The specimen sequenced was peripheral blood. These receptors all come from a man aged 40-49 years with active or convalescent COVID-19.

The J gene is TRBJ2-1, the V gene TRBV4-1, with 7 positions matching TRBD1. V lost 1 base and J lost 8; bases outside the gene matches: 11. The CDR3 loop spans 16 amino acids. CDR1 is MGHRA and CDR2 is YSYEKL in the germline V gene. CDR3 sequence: CASSQGRRTGPDEQFF. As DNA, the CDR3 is TGCGCCAGCAGCCAAGGTAGGAGGACAGGTCCGGATGAGCAGTTCTTC.

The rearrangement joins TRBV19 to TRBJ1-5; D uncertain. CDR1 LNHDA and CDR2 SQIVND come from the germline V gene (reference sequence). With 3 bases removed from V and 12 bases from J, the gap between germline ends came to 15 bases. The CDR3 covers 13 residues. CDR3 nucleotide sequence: TGTGCCAGTAGTATTGGGAACGGGGTATTCCAGCATTTT. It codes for CASSIGNGVFQHF.

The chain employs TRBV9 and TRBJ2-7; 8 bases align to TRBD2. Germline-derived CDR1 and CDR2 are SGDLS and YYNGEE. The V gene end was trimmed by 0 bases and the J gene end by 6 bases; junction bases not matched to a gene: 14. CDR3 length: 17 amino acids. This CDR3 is CASSVAPRGLELGEQYF. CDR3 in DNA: TGTGCCAGCAGCGTAGCTCCCCGGGGACTAGAATTGGGCGAGCAGTACTTC. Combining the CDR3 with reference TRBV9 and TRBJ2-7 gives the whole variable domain DSGVTQTPKHLITATGQRVTLRCSPRSGDLSVYWYQQSLDQGLQFLIQYYNGEERAKGNILERFSAQQFPDLHSELNLSSLELGDSALYFCASSVAPRGLELGEQYFGPGTRLTVT.

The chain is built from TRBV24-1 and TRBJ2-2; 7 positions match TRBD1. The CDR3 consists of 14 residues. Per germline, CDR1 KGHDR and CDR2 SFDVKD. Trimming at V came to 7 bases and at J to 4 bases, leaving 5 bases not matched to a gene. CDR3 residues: CATRSGGRTGELFF. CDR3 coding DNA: TGTGCCACCAGGTCAGGGGGACGCACCGGGGAGCTGTTTTTT.

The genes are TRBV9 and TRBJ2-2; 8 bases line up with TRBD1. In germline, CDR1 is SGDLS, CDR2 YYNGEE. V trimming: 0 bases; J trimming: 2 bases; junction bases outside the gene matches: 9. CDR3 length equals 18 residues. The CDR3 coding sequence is TGTGCCAGCAGCGTAGGTCCAGGGGGCGCCCCAAACACCGGGGAGCTGTTTTTT. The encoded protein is CASSVGPGGAPNTGELFF.

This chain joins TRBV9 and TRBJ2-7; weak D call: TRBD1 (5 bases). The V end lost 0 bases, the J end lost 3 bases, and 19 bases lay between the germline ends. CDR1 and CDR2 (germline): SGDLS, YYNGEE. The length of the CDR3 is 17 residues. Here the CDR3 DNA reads TGTGCCAGCAGCGTAGTCCCAGAGCAGGTGGACATCTACGAGCAGTACTTC. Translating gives CASSVVPEQVDIYEQYF.

Here the CDR3 DNA reads TGTGCCAGCAGTGTCGAGACAGGGGGCCTATATGGCTACACCTTC. Translated, it gives CASSVETGGLYGYTF. The chain recombines TRBV2 with TRBJ1-2; 10 nucleotides match TRBD1. Looked up from germline, CDR1 is SNHLY and CDR2 is FYNNEI. The J segment lost 5 bases and the V segment lost 4 bases, leaving 7 bases of the junction unmatched. This CDR3 contains 15 residues.

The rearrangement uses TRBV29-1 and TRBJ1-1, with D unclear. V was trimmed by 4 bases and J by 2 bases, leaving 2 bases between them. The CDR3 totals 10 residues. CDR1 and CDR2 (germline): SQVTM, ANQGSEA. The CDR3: CSVANTEAFF. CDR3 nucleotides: TGCAGCGTTGCAAACACTGAAGCTTTCTTT.

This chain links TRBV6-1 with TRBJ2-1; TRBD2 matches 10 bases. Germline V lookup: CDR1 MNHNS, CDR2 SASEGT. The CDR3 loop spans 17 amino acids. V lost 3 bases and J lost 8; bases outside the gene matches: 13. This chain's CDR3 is CASSEQTSGRNIDEQFF. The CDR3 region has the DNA TGTGCCAGCAGTGAGCAGACTAGCGGGCGAAACATAGATGAGCAGTTCTTC.